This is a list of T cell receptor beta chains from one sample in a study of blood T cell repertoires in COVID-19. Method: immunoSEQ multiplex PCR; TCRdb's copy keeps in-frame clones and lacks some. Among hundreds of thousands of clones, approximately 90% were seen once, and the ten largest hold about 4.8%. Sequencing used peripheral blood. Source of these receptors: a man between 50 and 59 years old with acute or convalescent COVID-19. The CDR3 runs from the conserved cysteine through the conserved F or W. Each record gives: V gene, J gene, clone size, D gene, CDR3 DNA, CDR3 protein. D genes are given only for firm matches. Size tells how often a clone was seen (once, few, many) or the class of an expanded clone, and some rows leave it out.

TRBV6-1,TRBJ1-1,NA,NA,TGTGCCAGCAGTGAATACGGGGGAGAGGGCACTGAAGCTTTCTTT,CASSEYGGEGTEAFF
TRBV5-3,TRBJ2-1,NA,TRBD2,TGTGCCAGAAGCTTGAATTGGCGGGGGGTATTGGATGAGCAGTTCTTC,CARSLNWRGVLDEQFF
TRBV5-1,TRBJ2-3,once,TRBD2,TGCGCCAGCAGCTTGGCCCCACCTAGCGGGGCTTACTCAGATACGCAGTATTTT,CASSLAPPSGAYSDTQYF
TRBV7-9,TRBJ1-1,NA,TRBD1,TGTGCCAGCAGCCTCCCGGGACAGGGGGCTAGAGCTTTCTTT,CASSLPGQGARAFF
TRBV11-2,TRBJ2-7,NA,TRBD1,TGTGCCAGCAGCCCGCAGGGGGTGTCTGCCTACGAGCAGTACTTC,CASSPQGVSAYEQYF
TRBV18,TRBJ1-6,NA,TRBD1,TGTGCCAGCTCACCCGGACAGGGGGGTTCACCCCTCCACTTT,CASSPGQGGSPLHF
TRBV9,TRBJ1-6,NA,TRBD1,TGTGCCAGCAGCGCCTCTCACGGACAGGGGAATTATTCACCCCTCCACTTT,CASSASHGQGNYSPLHF
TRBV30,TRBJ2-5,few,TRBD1,TGTGCCTTCGACAGGGCAGAGACCCAGTACTTC,CAFDRAETQYF
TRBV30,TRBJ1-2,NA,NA,TGTGCCTGGAGTGCACAGCTTAACTATGGCTACACCTTC,CAWSAQLNYGYTF
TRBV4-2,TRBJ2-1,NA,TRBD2,TGTGCCAGCAGCCAAGAAGAGCGGGACTCCTATGAGCAGTTCTTC,CASSQEERDSYEQFF
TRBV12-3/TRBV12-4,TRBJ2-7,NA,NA,TGTGCCAGCAGACCCGACAGCTACGAGCAGTACTTC,CASRPDSYEQYF
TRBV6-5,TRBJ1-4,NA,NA,TGTGCCAGCAGTTATAGCCCGGACACTTTATATGAAAAACTGTTTTTT,CASSYSPDTLYEKLFF
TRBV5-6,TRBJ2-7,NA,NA,TGTGCCAGCAGCTTGGCCCCCACAAGCTCCTACGAGCAGTACTTC,CASSLAPTSSYEQYF
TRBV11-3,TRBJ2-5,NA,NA,TGTGCCAGCAGCTTTCGGGGAGAGGAGACCCAGTACTTC,CASSFRGEETQYF
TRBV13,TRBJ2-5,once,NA,TGTGCCAGCAGCTTAGTTCAGGGGCTCGAGACCCAGTACTTC,CASSLVQGLETQYF
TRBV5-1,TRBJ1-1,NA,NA,TGCGCCAGCAGCTCGGACTCTACCGTCGTCACTGAAGCTTTCTTT,CASSSDSTVVTEAFF
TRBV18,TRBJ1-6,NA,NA,TGTGCCAGCTCACCTTCCAGCTCCTATAATTCACCCCTCCACTTT,CASSPSSSYNSPLHF
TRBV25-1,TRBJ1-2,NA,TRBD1,TGTGCCAGCAGTGTGCCGGGACAGGGGATCAGTGGCTACACCTTC,CASSVPGQGISGYTF
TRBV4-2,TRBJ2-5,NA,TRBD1,TGTGCCAGCAGCCAAGCTGGGACAGGGGTAGAGACCCAGTACTTC,CASSQAGTGVETQYF
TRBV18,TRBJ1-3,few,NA,TGTGCCAGCTCACCGGACAGTACTGGAAACACCATATATTTT,CASSPDSTGNTIYF
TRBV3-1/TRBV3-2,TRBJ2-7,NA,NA,TGTGCCAGCAGAAAAGTTCCAGGCGAGCAGTACTTC,CASRKVPGEQYF
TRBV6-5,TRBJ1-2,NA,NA,TGTGCCAGCAGTTACTCGATACAGAGCCAGGGGTATGGCTACACCTTC,CASSYSIQSQGYGYTF
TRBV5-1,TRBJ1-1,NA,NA,TGCGCCAGCAGCTTGGTCGTGCGGGGCACTGAAGCTTTCTTT,CASSLVVRGTEAFF
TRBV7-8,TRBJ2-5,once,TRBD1,TGTGCCAGCAGCGCCCGGACAGGGCAAGAGACCCAGTACTTC,CASSARTGQETQYF
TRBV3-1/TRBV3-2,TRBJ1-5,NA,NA,TGTGCCAGCAGCGGGGGGTTCGGAAACAATCAGCCCCAGCATTTT,CASSGGFGNNQPQHF
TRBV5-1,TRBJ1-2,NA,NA,TGCGCCAGCAGCCCGGGACACCTCAACTATGGCTACACCTTC,CASSPGHLNYGYTF
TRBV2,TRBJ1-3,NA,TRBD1,TGTGCCAGCAATGACAGGGTCTCTGGAAACACCATATATTTT,CASNDRVSGNTIYF
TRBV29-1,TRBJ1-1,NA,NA,TGCAGCGTTGAGGGGGGGGTTTCCGGTGAAGCTTTCTTT,CSVEGGVSGEAFF
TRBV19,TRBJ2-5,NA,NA,TGTGCCAGTAGTATCCAGGGTTTGAGGGAGACCCAGTACTTC,CASSIQGLRETQYF
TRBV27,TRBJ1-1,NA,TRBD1,TGTGCCAGCAGAAGGACAGGGGGGTACGCTGAAGCTTTCTTT,CASRRTGGYAEAFF
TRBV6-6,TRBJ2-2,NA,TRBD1,TGTGCCAGCAGGGCCGGGACAGGGGGCACCGGGGAGCTGTTTTTT,CASRAGTGGTGELFF
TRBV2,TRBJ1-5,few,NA,TGTGCCAGCAGAGCCACGGCAGGGCGGCAGCCCCAGCATTTT,CASRATAGRQPQHF
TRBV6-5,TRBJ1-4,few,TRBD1,TGTGCCAGCACATGGGGGACAGGACCAACCATGGGACTGTTTTTT,CASTWGTGPTMGLFF
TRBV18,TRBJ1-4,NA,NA,TGTGCCAGCTCACTAACCGGACAGCACGAAAAACTGTTTTTT,CASSLTGQHEKLFF
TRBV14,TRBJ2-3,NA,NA,TGTGCCAGCAGCCCAAGGAGGGGGGGCCTCCCTAGAACAGATACGCAGTATTTT,CASSPRRGGLPRTDTQYF
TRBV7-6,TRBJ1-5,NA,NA,TGTGCCAGCAGCTTCTTGGGGGCGGACAATCAGCCCCAGCATTTT,CASSFLGADNQPQHF
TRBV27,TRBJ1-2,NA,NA,TGTGCCAGCAGCACTGGACTGGCCTATGGCTACACCTTC,CASSTGLAYGYTF
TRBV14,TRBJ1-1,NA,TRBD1,TGTGCCAGCAGCCGGGAACCGGGACAGCCAACTGAAGCTTTCTTT,CASSREPGQPTEAFF
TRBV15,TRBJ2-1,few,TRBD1,TGTGCCACCAGCAGGGGACAGGGGAATGAGCAGTTCTTC,CATSRGQGNEQFF
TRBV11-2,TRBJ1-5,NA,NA,TGTGCCAGCAGCCTTAGCGGGGGGCAACAGCCCCAGCATTTT,CASSLSGGQQPQHF
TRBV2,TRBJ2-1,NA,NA,TGTGCCAGCAGTGCCCGGGAGACCTACAATGAGCAGTTCTTC,CASSARETYNEQFF
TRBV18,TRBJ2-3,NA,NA,TGTGCCAGCTCACGCGTAGATACGCAGTATTTT,CASSRVDTQYF
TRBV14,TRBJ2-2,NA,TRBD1,TGTGCCAGCAGCCAGGGGTCAGGGGGCCCCACCGGGGAGCTGTTTTTT,CASSQGSGGPTGELFF
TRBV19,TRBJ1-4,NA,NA,TGTGCCAGTAAGGCACGCAGGGGAGAAAAACTGTTTTTT,CASKARRGEKLFF
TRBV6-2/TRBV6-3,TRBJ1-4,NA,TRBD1,TGTGCCAGCAGCTCCGGGACAGGGCGTGAAAAACTGTTTTTT,CASSSGTGREKLFF
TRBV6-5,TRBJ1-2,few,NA,TGTGCCAGCAACAATATCAGGGGTGCTAACTATGGCTACACCTTC,CASNNIRGANYGYTF
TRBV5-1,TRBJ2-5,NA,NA,TGCGCCAGCAGCCAGCAAGAGACCCAGTACTTC,CASSQQETQYF
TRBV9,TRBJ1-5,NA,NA,TGTGCCAGCAGCGTAGTGGGCGGGGGAGACCAGCCCCAGCATTTT,CASSVVGGGDQPQHF
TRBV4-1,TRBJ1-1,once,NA,TGCGCCAGCAGCCAAGCGGTACAGGTAATGAACACTGAAGCTTTCTTT,CASSQAVQVMNTEAFF
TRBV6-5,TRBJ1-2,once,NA,TGTGCCAGCAGTCCCACGATGAGAGGATTCTATGGCTACACCTTC,CASSPTMRGFYGYTF
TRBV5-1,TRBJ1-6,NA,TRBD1,TGCGCCAGCAGCTTGGGACAGGGAGAGACACCCCTCCACTTT,CASSLGQGETPLHF
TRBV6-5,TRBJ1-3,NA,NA,TGTGCCAGCAGTTACTCGTTGGACAGTATCAGAAACACCATATATTTT,CASSYSLDSIRNTIYF
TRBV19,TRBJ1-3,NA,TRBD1,TGTGCCAGTAGTCCCGAGGACAGGGGGCGTCGTAGAAACACCATATATTTT,CASSPEDRGRRRNTIYF
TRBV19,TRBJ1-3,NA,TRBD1,TGTGCCAGCCGACAGGGGGCCCCAGCTGGAAACACCATATATTTT,CASRQGAPAGNTIYF
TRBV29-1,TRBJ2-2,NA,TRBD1,TGCAGCGTAGGGACAGGGGGCGGTCCGGGCGGGGAGCTGTTTTTT,CSVGTGGGPGGELFF
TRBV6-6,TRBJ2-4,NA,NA,TGTGCCAGCAGCTCCGGGGGACCCAAAAACATTCAGTACTTC,CASSSGGPKNIQYF
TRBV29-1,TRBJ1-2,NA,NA,TGCAGCGTTAGGAGTCAGAACTATGGCTACACCTTC,CSVRSQNYGYTF